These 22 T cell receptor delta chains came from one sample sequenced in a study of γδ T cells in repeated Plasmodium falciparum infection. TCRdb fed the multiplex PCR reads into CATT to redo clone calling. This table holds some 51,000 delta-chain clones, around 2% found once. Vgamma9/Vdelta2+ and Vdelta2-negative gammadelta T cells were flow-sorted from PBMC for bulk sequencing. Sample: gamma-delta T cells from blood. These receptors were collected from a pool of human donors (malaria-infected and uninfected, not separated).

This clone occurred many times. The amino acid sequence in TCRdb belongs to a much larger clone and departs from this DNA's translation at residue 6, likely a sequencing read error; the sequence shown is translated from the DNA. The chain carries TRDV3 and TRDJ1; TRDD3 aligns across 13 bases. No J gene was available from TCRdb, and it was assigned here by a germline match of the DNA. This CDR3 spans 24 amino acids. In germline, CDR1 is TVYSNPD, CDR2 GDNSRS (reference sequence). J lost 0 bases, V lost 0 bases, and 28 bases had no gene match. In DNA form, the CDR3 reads TGTGCCTTTAGCTACTCTTCCTACTTAGGGGATGTACTGGGGGATACGCTGTACACCGATAAACTCATCTTT. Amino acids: CAFSYSSYLGDVLGDTLYTDKLIF.

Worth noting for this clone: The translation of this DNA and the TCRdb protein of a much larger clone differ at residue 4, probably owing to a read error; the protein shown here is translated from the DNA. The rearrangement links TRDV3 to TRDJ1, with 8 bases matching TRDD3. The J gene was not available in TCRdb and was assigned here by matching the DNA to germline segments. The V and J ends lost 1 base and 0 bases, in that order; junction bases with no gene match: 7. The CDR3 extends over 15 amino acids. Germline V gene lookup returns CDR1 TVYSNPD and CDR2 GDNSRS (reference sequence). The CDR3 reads CAFNLGILNTDKLIF. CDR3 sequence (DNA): TGTGCCTTTAACCTGGGGATACTCAACACCGATAAACTCATCTTT.

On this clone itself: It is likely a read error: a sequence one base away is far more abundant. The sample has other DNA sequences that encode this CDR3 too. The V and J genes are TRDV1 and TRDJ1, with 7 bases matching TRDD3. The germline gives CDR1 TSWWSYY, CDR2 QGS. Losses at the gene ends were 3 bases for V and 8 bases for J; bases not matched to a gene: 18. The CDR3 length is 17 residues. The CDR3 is CALGEPTHPSGGQKLIF. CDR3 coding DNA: TGTGCTCTTGGGGAGCCAACTCATCCCTCTGGGGGCCAAAAACTCATCTTT.

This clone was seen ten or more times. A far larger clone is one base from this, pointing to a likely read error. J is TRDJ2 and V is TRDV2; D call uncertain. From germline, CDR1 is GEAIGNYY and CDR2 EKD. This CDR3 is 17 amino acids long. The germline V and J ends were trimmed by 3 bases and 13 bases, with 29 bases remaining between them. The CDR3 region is CACDSMDHHTAFRSLFF. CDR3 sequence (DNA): TGTGCCTGTGACTCCATGGACCACCATACCGCTTTTAGATCACTCTTCTTT.

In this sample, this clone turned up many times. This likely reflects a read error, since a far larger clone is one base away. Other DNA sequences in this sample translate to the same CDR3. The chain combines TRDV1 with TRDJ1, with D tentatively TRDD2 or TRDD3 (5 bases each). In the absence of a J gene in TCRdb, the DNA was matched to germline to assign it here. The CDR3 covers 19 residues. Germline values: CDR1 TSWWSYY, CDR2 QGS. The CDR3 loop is CAFAIGLPTHSGWSDKLIF. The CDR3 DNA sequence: TGCGCTTTTGCGATCGGTCTTCCAACTCACTCTGGGTGGTCCGATAAACTCATCTTT.

The CDR3 reads CALGGGFPYWGILPTDKLIF. The CDR3, as DNA: TGTGCTCTTGGGGGCGGCTTCCCGTACTGGGGGATCCTTCCTACCGATAAACTCATCTTT. V is TRDV1 and J is TRDJ1; TRDD3 matches 10 bases. The J gene, absent from TCRdb, was called here by matching the DNA to germline. CDR3 length: 20 amino acids. In germline, CDR1 is TSWWSYY, CDR2 QGS. Unmatched junction bases numbered 19, after V lost 4 bases and J lost 2 bases.

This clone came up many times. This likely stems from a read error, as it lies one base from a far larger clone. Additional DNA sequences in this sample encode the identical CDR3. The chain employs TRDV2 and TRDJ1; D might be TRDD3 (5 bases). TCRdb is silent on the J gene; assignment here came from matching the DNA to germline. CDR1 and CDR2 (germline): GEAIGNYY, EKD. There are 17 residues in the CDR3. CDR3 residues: CACEDLLGPRGADKLIF. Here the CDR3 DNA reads TGCGCCTGTGAAGACTTGCTGGGTCCCAGAGGAGCCGATAAACTCATCTTT.

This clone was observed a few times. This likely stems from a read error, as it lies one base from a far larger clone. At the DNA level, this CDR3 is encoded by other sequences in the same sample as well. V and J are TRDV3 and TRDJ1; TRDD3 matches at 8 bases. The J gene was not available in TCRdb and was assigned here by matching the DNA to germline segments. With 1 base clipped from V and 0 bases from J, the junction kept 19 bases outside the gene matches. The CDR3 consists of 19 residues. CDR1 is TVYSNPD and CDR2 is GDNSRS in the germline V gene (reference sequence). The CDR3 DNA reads TGTGCCTTTACGTGCCCGAGTACGGGATACGACCTCGACACCGATAAACTCATCTTT. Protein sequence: CAFTCPSTGYDLDTDKLIF.

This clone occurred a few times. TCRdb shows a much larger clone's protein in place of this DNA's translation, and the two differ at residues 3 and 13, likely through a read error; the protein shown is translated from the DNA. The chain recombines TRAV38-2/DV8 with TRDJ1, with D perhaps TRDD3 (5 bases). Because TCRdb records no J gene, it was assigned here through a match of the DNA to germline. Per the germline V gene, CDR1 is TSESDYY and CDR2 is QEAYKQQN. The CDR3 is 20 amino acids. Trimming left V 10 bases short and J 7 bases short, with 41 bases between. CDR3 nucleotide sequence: TGTGCTCATATAGGTAGCGGGAGTACTCCCGGCCGGCGGTGGGGCCTTAAACTCATCTTT. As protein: CAHIGSGSTPGRRWGLKLIF.

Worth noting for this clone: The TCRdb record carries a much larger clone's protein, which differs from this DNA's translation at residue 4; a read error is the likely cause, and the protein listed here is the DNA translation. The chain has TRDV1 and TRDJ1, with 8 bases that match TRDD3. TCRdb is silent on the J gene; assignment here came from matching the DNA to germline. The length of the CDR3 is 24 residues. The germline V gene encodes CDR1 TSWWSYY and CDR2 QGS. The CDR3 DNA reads TGTGCTCTTAGGGAACTCCGATCCTACGACGCCGTACTGGGGGCTATTCCTTTCACCGATAAACTCATCTTT. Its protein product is CALRELRSYDAVLGAIPFTDKLIF.

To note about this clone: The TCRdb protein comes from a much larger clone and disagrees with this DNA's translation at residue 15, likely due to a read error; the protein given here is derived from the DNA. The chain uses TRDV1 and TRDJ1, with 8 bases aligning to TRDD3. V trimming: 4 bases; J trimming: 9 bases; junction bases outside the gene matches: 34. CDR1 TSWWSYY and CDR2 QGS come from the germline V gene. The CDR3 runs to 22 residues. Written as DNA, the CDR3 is TGTGCTCTTGGGGGCACACCCCCAGTACAAACCTTCCGTACTGAGGGATACGTAGAACTCATCTTT. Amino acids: CALGGTPPVQTFRTEGYVELIF.

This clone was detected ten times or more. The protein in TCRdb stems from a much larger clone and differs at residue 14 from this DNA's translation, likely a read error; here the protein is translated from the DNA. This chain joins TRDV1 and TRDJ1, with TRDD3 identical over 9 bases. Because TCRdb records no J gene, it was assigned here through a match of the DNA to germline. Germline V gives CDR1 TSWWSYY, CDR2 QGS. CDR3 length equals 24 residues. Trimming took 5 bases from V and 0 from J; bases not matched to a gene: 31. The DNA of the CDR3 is TGTGCTCTTGGGCACTACATACCCGTTTTCGACTGGGGGACAGTGGACCTGTACACCGATAAACTCATCTTT. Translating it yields CALGHYIPVFDWGTVDLYTDKLIF.

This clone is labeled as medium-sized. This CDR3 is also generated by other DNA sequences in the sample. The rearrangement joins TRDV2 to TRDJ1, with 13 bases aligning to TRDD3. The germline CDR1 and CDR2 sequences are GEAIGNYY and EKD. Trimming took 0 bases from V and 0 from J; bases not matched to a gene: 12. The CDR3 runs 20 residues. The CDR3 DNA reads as TGTGCCTGTGACACCCCTTTACTGGGGGATACGGTCATTGACACCGATAAACTCATCTTT. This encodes CACDTPLLGDTVIDTDKLIF.

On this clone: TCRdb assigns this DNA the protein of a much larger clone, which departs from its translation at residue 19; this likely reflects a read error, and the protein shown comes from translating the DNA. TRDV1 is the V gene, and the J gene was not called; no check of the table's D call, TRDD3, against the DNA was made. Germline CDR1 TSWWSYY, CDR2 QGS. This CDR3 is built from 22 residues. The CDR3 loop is CALGGPAFLRNWGWRYTDNLIF. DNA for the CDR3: TGTGCTCTTGGGGGTCCCGCCTTCCTACGAAACTGGGGATGGAGGTACACCGATAACCTCATCTTT.

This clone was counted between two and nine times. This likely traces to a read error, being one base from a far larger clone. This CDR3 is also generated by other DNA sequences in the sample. CDR3 sequence (DNA): TGTGCTCTTGGGGACCTTGGGATTCCGTCCTACTTCGCTGGGGGACCTCCTTACACCGATAAACTCATCTTT. Encoded protein: CALGDLGIPSYFAGGPPYTDKLIF. The chain couples TRDV1 to TRDJ1, with 8 bases that match TRDD3. Matching the DNA to germline supplied the J gene, which TCRdb does not give. Germline V gene lookup returns CDR1 TSWWSYY and CDR2 QGS. V was clipped by 3 bases and J by 0 bases; unmatched bases: 30. CDR3 length: 24 amino acids.

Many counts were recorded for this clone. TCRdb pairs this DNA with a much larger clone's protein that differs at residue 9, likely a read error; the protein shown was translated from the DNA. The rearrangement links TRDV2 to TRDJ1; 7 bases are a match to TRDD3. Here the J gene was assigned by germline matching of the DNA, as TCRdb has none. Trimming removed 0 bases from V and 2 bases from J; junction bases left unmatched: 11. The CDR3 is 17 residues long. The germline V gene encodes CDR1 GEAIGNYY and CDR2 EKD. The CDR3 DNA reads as TGTGCCTGTGACACCGTGGGGGAGACCCCGAGAACCGATAAACTCATCTTT. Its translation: CACDTVGETPRTDKLIF.

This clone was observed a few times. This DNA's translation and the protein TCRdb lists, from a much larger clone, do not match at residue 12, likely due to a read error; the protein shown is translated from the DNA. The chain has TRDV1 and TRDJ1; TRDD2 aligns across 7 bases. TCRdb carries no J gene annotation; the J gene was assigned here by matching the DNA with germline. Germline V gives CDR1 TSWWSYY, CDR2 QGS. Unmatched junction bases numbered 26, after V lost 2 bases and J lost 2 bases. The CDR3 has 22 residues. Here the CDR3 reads CALGECYFPSLETLGKTDKLIF. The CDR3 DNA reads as TGTGCTCTTGGGGAATGTTATTTTCCTTCCTTGGAAACTCTGGGCAAAACCGATAAACTCATCTTT.

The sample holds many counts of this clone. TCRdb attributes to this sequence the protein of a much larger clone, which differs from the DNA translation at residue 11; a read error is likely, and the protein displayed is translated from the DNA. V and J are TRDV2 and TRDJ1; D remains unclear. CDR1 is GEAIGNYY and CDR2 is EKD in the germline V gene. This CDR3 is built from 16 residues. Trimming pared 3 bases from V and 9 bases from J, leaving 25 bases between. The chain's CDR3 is CACDARATVGGRELIF. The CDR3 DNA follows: TGTGCCTGTGACGCCCGCGCCACAGTGGGCGGGAGGGAACTCATCTTT.

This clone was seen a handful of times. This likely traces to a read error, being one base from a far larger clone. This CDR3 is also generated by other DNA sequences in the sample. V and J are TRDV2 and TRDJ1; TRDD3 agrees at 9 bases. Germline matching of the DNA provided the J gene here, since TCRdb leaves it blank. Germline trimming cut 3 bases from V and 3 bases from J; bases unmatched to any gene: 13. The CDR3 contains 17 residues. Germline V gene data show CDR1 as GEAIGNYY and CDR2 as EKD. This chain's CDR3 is CACDPLLGDNGADKLIF. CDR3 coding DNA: TGTGCCTGTGACCCCCTACTGGGGGACAACGGGGCCGATAAACTCATCTTT.

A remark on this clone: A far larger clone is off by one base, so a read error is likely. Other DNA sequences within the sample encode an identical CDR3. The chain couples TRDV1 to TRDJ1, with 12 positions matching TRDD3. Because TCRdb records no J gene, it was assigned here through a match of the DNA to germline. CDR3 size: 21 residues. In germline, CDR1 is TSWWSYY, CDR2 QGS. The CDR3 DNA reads TGTGCTCTGGGGGTCCCACGGGCCTTCTTTTATTACTGGGGGATACCCGATAAACTCATCTTT. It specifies CALGVPRAFFYYWGIPDKLIF.

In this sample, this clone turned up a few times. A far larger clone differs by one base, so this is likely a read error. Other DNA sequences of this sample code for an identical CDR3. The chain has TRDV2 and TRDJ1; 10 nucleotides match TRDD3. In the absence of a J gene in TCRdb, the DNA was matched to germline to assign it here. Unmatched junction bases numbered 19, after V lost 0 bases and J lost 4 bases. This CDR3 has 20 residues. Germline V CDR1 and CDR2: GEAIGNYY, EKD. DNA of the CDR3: TGTGCCTGTGACACCGGCACCACCCTTAGGTGGGGGATACATAGCGATAAACTCATCTTT. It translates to CACDTGTTLRWGIHSDKLIF.

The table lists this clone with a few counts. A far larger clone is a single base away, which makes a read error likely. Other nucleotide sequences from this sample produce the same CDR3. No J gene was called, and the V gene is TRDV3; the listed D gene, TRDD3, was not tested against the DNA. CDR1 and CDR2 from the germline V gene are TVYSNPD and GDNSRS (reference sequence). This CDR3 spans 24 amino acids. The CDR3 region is CAFVIAPKLSTGGYGPLYTDKLIF. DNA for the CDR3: TGTGCCTTTGTCATCGCTCCGAAACTATCTACTGGGGGATACGGGCCTCTCTACACCGATAAACTCATTTTT.